Sequencing of this T cell receptor beta chain was carried out in a study of T cells in Graves' hyperthyroidism and ophthalmopathy. Overall study findings and caveats: Ophthalmopathy and stable hyperthyroidism were separated by a 13 V-J model.

This clonotype was counted only a few times. The antigen remains unidentified. Amplification targeted TCR beta CDR3 regions from RNA transcripts. The TCR CDR3 was amplified in a first-round RT-PCR using the HTBI primer set. TCRdb re-called the multiplex PCR reads with MiXCR, one entry per CDR3 protein. This table has about 700,000 distinct CDR3 sequences, 12% to 15% appearing once. V shed 2 bases and J 6 bases; nucleotides not matched to a gene: 10. The length of the CDR3 is 16 residues. CDR1 is SGHVS, CDR2 FQNEAQ, per germline. Exclusion followed for patients with uncontrolled infection, other autoimmune disease, pregnancy or lactation. Diagnostic assessment was based on clinical symptoms, serum thyroxine and TRAb, thyroid ultrasound and orbital computed tomography.

Sequenced material: blood. The source is a woman aged 18-29 years with Graves' hyperthyroidism. The rearrangement uses TRBV7-8 and TRBJ2-3; 8 bases align to TRBD2. For the CDR3, the DNA is TGTGCCAGCAGCTTAAGGAGGTTCGGGGGGGCGGATACGCAGTATTTT. This encodes CASSLRRFGGADTQYF.